The clone carrying this T cell receptor (beta chain) was counted a single time. The sample originates from a study of shared clonotypes between healthy human individuals. Looking at the study overall: Donors consisted of two women and three men between 18 and 49.

Assay execution took place at the deep level. Genomic DNA of each subset was evenly split across several immunoSEQ plates. TCRdb keeps only in-frame clones here, not all; method: immunoSEQ multiplex PCR. The repertoire holds some 470,000 clones, about 82% seen once, with approximately 13% in the top ten. Germline V lookup: CDR1 SGHVS, CDR2 FQNEAQ. The CDR3 covers 15 residues. Trimming removed 1 base at V and 7 bases at J, with 13 bases between. Around 90 million PBMCs served as the genomic DNA source for unsorted samples. The origin of this receptor is a woman aged 40 to 50 in good health. Some clones in this sample may be carry-over from other donors' samples. The rearrangement joins TRBV7-8 to TRBJ2-2; possible D gene TRBD2, 5 bases. Sequencing used PBMCs. The CDR3 loop is CASSLVGGSLGELFF. CDR3 coding DNA: TGTGCCAGCAGCTTAGTAGGTGGGAGTCTCGGGGAGCTGTTTTTT.